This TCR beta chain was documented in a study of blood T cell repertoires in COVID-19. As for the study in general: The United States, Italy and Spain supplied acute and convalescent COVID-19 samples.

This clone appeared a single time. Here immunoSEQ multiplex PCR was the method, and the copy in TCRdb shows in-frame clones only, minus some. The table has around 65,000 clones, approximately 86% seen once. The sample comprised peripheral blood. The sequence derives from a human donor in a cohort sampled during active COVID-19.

CDR3 sequence (DNA): TGTGCCAGCAGTTTATTTAGCAGGGACTACGAGCAGTACTTC. This codes for CASSLFSRDYEQYF. This chain links TRBV28 with TRBJ2-7; D perhaps matches TRBD1 (5 bases). V gave up 1 base and J gave up 3 bases, with 10 bases separating them. This CDR3 region has 14 residues. CDR1 is MDHEN and CDR2 is SYDVKM in the germline V gene. Drawing the rest from reference TRBV28 and TRBJ2-7, the complete variable domain is DVKVTQSSRYLVKRTGEKVFLECVQDMDHENMFWYRQDPGLGLRLIYFSYDVKMKEKGDIPEGYSVSREKKERFSLILESASTNQTSMYLCASSLFSRDYEQYFGPGTRLTVT.